The 24 T cell receptor beta chains in this list originate from one sample, sequenced in a study of blood T cell repertoires in COVID-19. The assay was immunoSEQ multiplex PCR, and TCRdb's table has in-frame clones only and misses some. The sample includes roughly 250,000 clones, approximately 87% of them seen just once. What was sequenced was peripheral blood. All receptors come from a woman younger than 45 with COVID-19, enrolled during active disease.

V gene TRBV11-2 combines with J gene TRBJ2-3; 8 bases line up with TRBD2. J gave up 1 base and V 3 bases, and 0 bases lay outside the gene matches. Looked up from germline, CDR1 is SGHAT and CDR2 is FQNNGV. The CDR3 runs 14 residues. The CDR3, as DNA: TGTGCCAGCAGCTTGGGACTAGGCACAGATACGCAGTATTTT. This encodes CASSLGLGTDTQYF. The entire variable domain, with the rest obtained from reference TRBV11-2 and TRBJ2-3, is as follows: EAGVAQSPRYKIIEKRQSVAFWCNPISGHATLYWYQQILGQGPKLLIQFQNNGVVDDSQLPKDRFSAERLKGVDSTLKIQPAKLEDSAVYLCASSLGLGTDTQYFGPGTRLTVL.

In its sample, this clone was seen once. The J gene is TRBJ2-3, the V gene TRBV6-6, with D unclear. CDR1 and CDR2 from the germline V gene are MNHNY and SVGAGI (reference sequence). The CDR3 covers 11 residues. Trimming shortened V by 9 bases and J by 2 bases, and 6 bases separated the two germline ends. The CDR3 bases are TGTGCCAGTCTCTCCACAGATACGCAGTATTTT. As protein: CASLSTDTQYF.

The chain links TRBV2 to TRBJ2-1; 8 positions match TRBD2. Trimming at V came to 7 bases and at J to 7 bases, leaving 12 bases not matched to a gene. In germline, CDR1 is SNHLY, CDR2 FYNNEI. CDR3 length: 15 residues. The CDR3, as DNA: TGTGCCAGCACCTCGGGGCGGGGGGCTTGGAATGAGCAGTTCTTC. Its protein product is CASTSGRGAWNEQFF. The whole variable domain, filled in from reference TRBV2 and TRBJ2-1, reads EPEVTQTPSHQVTQMGQEVILRCVPISNHLYFYWYRQILGQKVEFLVSFYNNEISEKSEIFDDQFSVERPDGSNFTLKIRSTKLEDSAMYFCASTSGRGAWNEQFFGPGTRLTVL.

CDR3 loop: CASSVLLAGLVDNEQFF. DNA for the CDR3: TGTGCCAGCAGTGTCTTACTAGCGGGGCTTGTCGACAATGAGCAGTTCTTC. The J gene is TRBJ2-1, the V gene TRBV6-1; 10 nucleotides line up with TRBD2. Looked up from germline, CDR1 is MNHNS and CDR2 is SASEGT. The CDR3 covers 17 residues. J was trimmed by 5 bases and V by 4 bases; bases with no gene match: 11.

The chain is built from TRBV28 and TRBJ2-5, with TRBD2 matching 7 bases. Losses at the gene ends were 6 bases for V and 3 bases for J; bases not matched to a gene: 10. CDR1 and CDR2 from the germline V gene are MDHEN and SYDVKM. The length of the CDR3 is 15 residues. CDR3 amino acids: CASSPTRGREETQYF. The CDR3 bases are TGTGCCAGCAGCCCAACGCGGGGGAGGGAAGAGACCCAGTACTTC.

V gene TRBV6-6 combines with J gene TRBJ2-6; D ambiguous. The CDR3 has 15 amino acids. Trimming pared 2 bases from V and 2 bases from J, leaving 7 bases between. Germline CDR1 reads MNHNY; CDR2 reads SVGAGI (reference sequence). The CDR3 nucleotides are TGTGCCAGCAGTTACGGCGAGGCTGGGGCCAACGTCCTGACTTTC. Amino acid sequence: CASSYGEAGANVLTF.

This clone occurred a few times. The chain has TRBV19 and TRBJ2-1, with D possibly matching TRBD1 (5 bases). The ends were cut back, 3 bases at V and 7 bases at J, with 16 bases in the middle. CDR3 length: 15 amino acids. Germline V CDR1 and CDR2: LNHDA, SQIVND (reference sequence). The DNA for the CDR3 is TGTGCCAGTAGTATTCAGGGTGAGGCGTATAATGAGCAGTTCTTC. It is translated as CASSIQGEAYNEQFF.

The chain combines TRBV7-8 with TRBJ1-1; D ambiguous. The CDR3 is made up of 15 amino acids. Germline lookup yields CDR1 SGHVS and CDR2 FQNEAQ. V was trimmed by 4 bases and J by 4 bases, leaving 16 bases between them. The CDR3 DNA reads as TGTGCCAGCAGCTCCCTCCGCGGGGTTTTCACTGAAGCTTTCTTT. As protein: CASSSLRGVFTEAFF.

This clone was detected once. The chain has TRBV19 and TRBJ2-7; D may be TRBD1 (5 bases). The CDR3 is made up of 13 amino acids. The V end was cut by 4 bases, the J end by 7 bases, with 14 bases between. The germline gives CDR1 LNHDA, CDR2 SQIVND (reference sequence). The CDR3 DNA reads TGTGCCAGTAGTACGGCCAGGGCGAGAGAGCAGTACTTC. Its translation: CASSTARAREQYF.

V and J are TRBV18 and TRBJ2-7; 9 bases align to TRBD1. V lost 2 bases and J lost 7; bases outside the gene matches: 3. CDR1 and CDR2 from the germline V gene are KGHSH and LQKENI. The CDR3 totals 13 residues. The CDR3, as DNA: TGTGCCAGCTCACCAGGGACAGGGTGGGAGCAGTACTTC. This gives the protein CASSPGTGWEQYF. The variable domain in full, completed from reference TRBV18 and TRBJ2-7, reads NAGVMQNPRHLVRRRGQEARLRCSPMKGHSHVYWYRQLPEEGLKFMVYLQKENIIDESGMPKERFSAEFPKEGPSILRIQQVVRGDSAAYFCASSPGTGWEQYFGPGTRLTVT.

The rearrangement uses TRBV19 and TRBJ1-2; the match to TRBD1 covers 9 bases. J lost 8 bases, V lost 5 bases, and 15 bases had no gene match. Germline V gives CDR1 LNHDA, CDR2 SQIVND (reference sequence). The CDR3 runs to 16 residues. CDR3 region: CASSSQPGQGASGYTF. As DNA, the CDR3 is TGTGCCAGTAGTTCGCAACCGGGACAGGGAGCCTCAGGCTACACCTTC.

V and J are TRBV4-1 and TRBJ2-1, with a weak D call TRBD2 (7 bases). This CDR3 is 15 amino acids long. Deletions cut 0 bases from V and 8 bases from J, with 14 bases between. Germline V gene data show CDR1 as MGHRA and CDR2 as YSYEKL. CDR3: CASSQESKGGDEQFF. The CDR3 region has the DNA TGCGCCAGCAGCCAAGAAAGTAAGGGGGGGGATGAGCAGTTCTTC.

This rearrangement joins TRBV7-8 to TRBJ2-7; 9 bases line up with TRBD1. This CDR3 region has 15 residues. Germline V gene lookup returns CDR1 SGHVS and CDR2 FQNEAQ. The J segment lost 4 bases and the V segment lost 1 base, leaving 5 bases of the junction unmatched. CDR3 region: CASSLEVGQGYEQYF. The CDR3 coding sequence is TGTGCCAGCAGCTTAGAAGTTGGACAGGGGTACGAGCAGTACTTC.

CDR3: CASSVPGEGEGETQYF. The CDR3 nucleotides read TGTGCCAGCAGCGTACCTGGTGAAGGGGAAGGGGAGACCCAGTACTTC. The V call is TRBV9, the J call TRBJ2-5; tentatively, D is TRBD1 (5 bases). This CDR3 is 16 amino acids long. V was pared by 1 base and J by 5 bases, with 18 bases between. The germline gives CDR1 SGDLS, CDR2 YYNGEE.

This clone occurred a few times. The gene calls are TRBV7-2 and TRBJ2-3; no clear D. Germline CDR1 reads SGHTA; CDR2 reads FQGNSA. The CDR3 contains 14 residues. Trimming took off 1 base at V and 4 bases at J, with 9 bases between the two ends. CDR3 in amino acids: CASSLGGPPDTQYF. The CDR3 DNA is TGTGCCAGCAGCTTAGGTGGGCCTCCAGATACGCAGTATTTT.

This clone has just a few counts. This chain uses TRBV20-1 with TRBJ2-1; D ambiguous. This CDR3 spans 17 amino acids. V was trimmed by 3 bases and J by 1 base, leaving 19 bases between them. The germline V gene has CDR1 DFQATT and CDR2 SNEGSKA (reference sequence). The CDR3 region has the DNA TGCAGTGCTAGTGGGTGGGTGGATCAGAGGTCCTACAATGAGCAGTTCTTC. This sequence encodes CSASGWVDQRSYNEQFF.

This clone has just a few counts. The CDR3 DNA reads TGTGCCAGCAGTTACTCTAAAAATGAAGCTTTCTTT. It yields the protein CASSYSKNEAFF. The chain joins TRBV6-6 to TRBJ1-1, with unresolved D. Trimming shortened V by 0 bases and J by 7 bases, and 6 bases separated the two germline ends. This CDR3 spans 12 amino acids. Germline lookup yields CDR1 MNHNY and CDR2 SVGAGI (reference sequence).

J is TRBJ1-4 and V is TRBV7-2; 9 bases match TRBD1. J lost 8 bases, V lost 4 bases, and 14 bases had no gene match. Germline V lookup: CDR1 SGHTA, CDR2 FQGNSA. The CDR3 length is 17 residues. The CDR3 loop reads CASSSEFLGQGREKLFF. The CDR3 DNA reads TGTGCCAGCAGCTCGGAATTCCTGGGACAGGGAAGGGAAAAACTGTTTTTT.

This chain links TRBV28 with TRBJ2-6, with a possible D match to TRBD1 (5 bases). V gave up 6 bases and J gave up 2 bases, with 11 bases separating them. CDR3 length: 15 residues. Germline V gene data show CDR1 as MDHEN and CDR2 as SYDVKM. Here the CDR3 reads CASSGGHAGANVLTF. The CDR3 nucleotides are TGTGCCAGCAGCGGTGGACATGCTGGGGCCAACGTCCTGACTTTC.

The chain employs TRBV11-2 and TRBJ2-2; D is unresolved. This CDR3 has 13 amino acids. Germline loops: CDR1 SGHAT, CDR2 FQNNGV. The ends were cut back, 2 bases at V and 1 base at J, with 2 bases in the middle. The chain's CDR3 is CASSLLNTGELFF. CDR3 nucleotide sequence: TGTGCCAGCAGCTTACTGAACACCGGGGAGCTGTTTTTT.

Here the CDR3 reads CASSFRGGTDTQYF. CDR3 nucleotide sequence: TGTGCCAGCAGTTTCAGGGGGGGCACAGATACGCAGTATTTT. The V and J genes are TRBV28 and TRBJ2-3; D might be TRBD1 (7 bases). This CDR3 region has 14 residues. The V end was cut by 3 bases, the J end by 1 base, with 8 bases between. The germline CDR1 and CDR2 sequences are MDHEN and SYDVKM.

V is TRBV30 and J is TRBJ1-3, with 7 bases aligning to TRBD1. The CDR3 extends over 12 amino acids. Trimming took 5 bases from V and 3 from J; bases not matched to a gene: 1. Germline loops: CDR1 GTSNPN, CDR2 SVGIG (reference sequence). CDR3 bases: TGTGCCTGGGACAGGGATGGAAACACCATATATTTT. This gives the protein CAWDRDGNTIYF.

This clone was seen once. The V gene is TRBV10-2, the J gene TRBJ2-2; TRBD2 matches 11 bases. V lost 8 bases, J lost 4 bases, and 9 bases stayed unmatched. The CDR3 is 16 amino acids. Germline CDR1 and CDR2: WSHSY and SAAADI. Here the CDR3 reads CASDPSGGPGTGELFF. The CDR3 DNA reads as TGCGCCAGCGACCCTAGCGGGGGGCCGGGCACCGGGGAGCTGTTTTTT.

The chain couples TRBV6-5 to TRBJ1-1; D is unresolved. Germline values: CDR1 MNHEY, CDR2 SVGAGI. The CDR3 extends over 14 amino acids. The V end lost 2 bases, the J end lost 0 bases, and 7 bases lay between the germline ends. CDR3 nucleotide sequence: TGTGCCAGCAGTTACCCTTCAGTGAACACTGAAGCTTTCTTT. This gives the protein CASSYPSVNTEAFF.